Detailed here is one T cell receptor beta chain. Antigen specificity is unknown. Per sample, no less than 6 micrograms of total RNA were extracted. The V and J ends lost 5 bases and 2 bases respectively, with 10 bases between them. The CDR3 contains 14 residues. The data are from a study of blood T cells in healthy people across ages. Findings of the study overall: Significant beta diversity loss was already apparent by age roughly 40, declining roughly linearly.

The authors ran a second PCR of about 6 to 11 cycles using a sample-barcoded 5' primer and a J-beta primer mix. TCRdb processed the 5' RACE reads anew with MiXCR; each CDR3 protein has one entry. Of hundreds of thousands of distinct CDR3 sequences in the sample, around 25% were seen once. The sample was also reused in another study, on T cells of mothers and their children. From that study: Slightly higher but non-significant overlap marked related mother-child pairs versus unrelated pairs.

Sequencing was carried out using blood. The source is a boy younger than 18 in good health. The chain combines TRBV12-3 or TRBV12-4 with TRBJ1-5; unclear D gene. In DNA form, the CDR3 reads TGTGCCAGCAGTCCCGGAGCCGGCAATCAGCCCCAGCATTTT. It translates to CASSPGAGNQPQHF.